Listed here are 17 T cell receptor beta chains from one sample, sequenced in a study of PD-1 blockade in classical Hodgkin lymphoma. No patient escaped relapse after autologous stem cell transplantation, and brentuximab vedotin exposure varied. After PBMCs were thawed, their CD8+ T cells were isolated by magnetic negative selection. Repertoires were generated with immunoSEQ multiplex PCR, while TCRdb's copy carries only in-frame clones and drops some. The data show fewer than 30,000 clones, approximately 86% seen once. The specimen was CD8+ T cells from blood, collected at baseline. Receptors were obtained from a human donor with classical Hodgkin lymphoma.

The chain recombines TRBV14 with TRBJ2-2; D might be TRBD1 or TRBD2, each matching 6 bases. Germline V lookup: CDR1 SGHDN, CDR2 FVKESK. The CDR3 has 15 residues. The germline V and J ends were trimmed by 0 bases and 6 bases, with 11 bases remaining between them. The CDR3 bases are TGTGCCAGCAGCCAAGAAAGGGGGAGGTCCGGGGAGCTGTTTTTT. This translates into CASSQERGRSGELFF.

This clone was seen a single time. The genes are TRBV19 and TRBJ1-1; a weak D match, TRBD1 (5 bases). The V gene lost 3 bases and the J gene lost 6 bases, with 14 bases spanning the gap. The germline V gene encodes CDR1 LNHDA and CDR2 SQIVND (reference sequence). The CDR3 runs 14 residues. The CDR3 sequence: CASSIGHRQPEAFF. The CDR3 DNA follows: TGTGCCAGTAGTATTGGACACCGACAACCTGAAGCTTTCTTT. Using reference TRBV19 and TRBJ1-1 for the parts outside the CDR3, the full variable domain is DGGITQSPKYLFRKEGQNVTLSCEQNLNHDAMYWYRQDPGQGLRLIYYSQIVNDFQKGDIAEGYSVSREKKESFPLTVTSAQKNPTAFYLCASSIGHRQPEAFFGQGTRLTVV.

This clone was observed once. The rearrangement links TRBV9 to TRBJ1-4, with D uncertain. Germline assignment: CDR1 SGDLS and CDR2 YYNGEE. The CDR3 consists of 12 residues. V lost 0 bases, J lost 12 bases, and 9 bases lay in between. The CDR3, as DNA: TGTGCCAGCAGCGTAGGTGGTCAGGAACTGTTTTTT. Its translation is CASSVGGQELFF.

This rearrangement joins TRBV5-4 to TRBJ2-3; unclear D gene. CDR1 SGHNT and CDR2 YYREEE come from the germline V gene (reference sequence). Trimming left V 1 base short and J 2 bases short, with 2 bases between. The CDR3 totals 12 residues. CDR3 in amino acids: CASSLYTDTQYF. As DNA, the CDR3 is TGTGCCAGCAGCTTGTACACAGATACGCAGTATTTT. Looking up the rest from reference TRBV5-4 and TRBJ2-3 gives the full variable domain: ETGVTQSPTHLIKTRGQQVTLRCSSQSGHNTVSWYQQALGQGPQFIFQYYREEENGRGNFPPRFSGLQFPNYSSELNVNALELDDSALYLCASSLYTDTQYFGPGTRLTVL.

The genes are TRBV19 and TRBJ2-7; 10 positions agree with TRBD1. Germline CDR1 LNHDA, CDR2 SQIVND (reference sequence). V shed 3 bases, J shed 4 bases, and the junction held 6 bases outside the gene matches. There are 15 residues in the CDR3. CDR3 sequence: CASSILDRGPYEQYF. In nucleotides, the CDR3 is TGTGCCAGTAGTATCCTAGACAGGGGGCCATACGAGCAGTACTTC.

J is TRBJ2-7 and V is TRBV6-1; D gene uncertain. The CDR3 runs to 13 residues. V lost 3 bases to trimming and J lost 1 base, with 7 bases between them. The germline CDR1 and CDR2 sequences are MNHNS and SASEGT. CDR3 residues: CASSDVYSYEQYF. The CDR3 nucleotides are TGTGCCAGCAGTGATGTTTATTCCTACGAGCAGTACTTC.

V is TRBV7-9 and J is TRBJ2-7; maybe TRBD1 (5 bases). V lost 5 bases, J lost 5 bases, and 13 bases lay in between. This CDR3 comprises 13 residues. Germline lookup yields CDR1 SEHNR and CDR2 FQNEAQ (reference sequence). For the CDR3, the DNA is TGTGCCAGCAGCCAGAGACAGTTCCACGAGCAGTACTTC. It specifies CASSQRQFHEQYF.

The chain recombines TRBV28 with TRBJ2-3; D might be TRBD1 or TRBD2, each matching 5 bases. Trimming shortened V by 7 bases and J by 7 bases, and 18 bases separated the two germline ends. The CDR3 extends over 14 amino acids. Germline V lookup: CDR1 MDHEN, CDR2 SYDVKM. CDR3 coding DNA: TGTGCCAGCACTCCCCGGGACCTACTAAATACGCAGTATTTT. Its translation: CASTPRDLLNTQYF.

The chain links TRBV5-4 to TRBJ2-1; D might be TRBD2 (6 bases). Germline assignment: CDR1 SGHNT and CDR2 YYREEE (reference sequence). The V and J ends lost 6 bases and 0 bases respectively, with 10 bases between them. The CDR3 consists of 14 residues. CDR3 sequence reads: CASTLTSSYNEQFF. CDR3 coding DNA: TGTGCCAGCACCCTGACTAGCTCCTACAATGAGCAGTTCTTC.

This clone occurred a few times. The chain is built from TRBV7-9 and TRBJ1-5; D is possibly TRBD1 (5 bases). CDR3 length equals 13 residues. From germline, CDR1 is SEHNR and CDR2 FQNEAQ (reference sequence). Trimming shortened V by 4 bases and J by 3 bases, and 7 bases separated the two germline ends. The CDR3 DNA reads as TGTGCCAGCAGCTGGGGGGTCAATCAGCCCCAGCATTTT. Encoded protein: CASSWGVNQPQHF.

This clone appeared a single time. CDR3 sequence: CASSVGSLAYEQYF. CDR3 in DNA: TGTGCCAGCAGCGTAGGGTCACTAGCCTACGAGCAGTACTTC. V gene TRBV9 combines with J gene TRBJ2-7; D might be TRBD2 (5 bases). Germline CDR1 SGDLS, CDR2 YYNGEE. The CDR3 is 14 amino acids. Trimming pared 0 bases from V and 2 bases from J, leaving 9 bases between.

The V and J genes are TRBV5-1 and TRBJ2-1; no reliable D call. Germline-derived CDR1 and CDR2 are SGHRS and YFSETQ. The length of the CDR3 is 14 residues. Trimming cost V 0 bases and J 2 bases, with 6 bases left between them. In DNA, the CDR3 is TGCGCCAGCAGCTTGGACAGAGCCTACAATGAGCAGTTCTTC. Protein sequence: CASSLDRAYNEQFF.

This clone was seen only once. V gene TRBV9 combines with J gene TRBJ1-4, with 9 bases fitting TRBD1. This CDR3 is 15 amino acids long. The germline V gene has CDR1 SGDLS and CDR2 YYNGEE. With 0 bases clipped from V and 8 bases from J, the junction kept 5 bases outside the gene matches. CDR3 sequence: CASSVGTGEGEKLFF. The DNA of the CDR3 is TGTGCCAGCAGCGTAGGGACAGGGGAAGGCGAAAAACTGTTTTTT.

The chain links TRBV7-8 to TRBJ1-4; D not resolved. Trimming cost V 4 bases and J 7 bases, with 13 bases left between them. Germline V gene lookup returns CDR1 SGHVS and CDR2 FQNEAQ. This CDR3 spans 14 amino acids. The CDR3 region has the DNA TGTGCCAGCAGCTCAATACTCGGATTTGAAAAACTGTTTTTT. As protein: CASSSILGFEKLFF.

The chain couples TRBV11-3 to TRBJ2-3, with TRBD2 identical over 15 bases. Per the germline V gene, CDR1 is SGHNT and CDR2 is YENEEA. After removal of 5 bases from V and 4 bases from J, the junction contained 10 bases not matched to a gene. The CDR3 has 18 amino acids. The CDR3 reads CASSPRWTSGRGADTQYF. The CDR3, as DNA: TGTGCCAGCAGCCCACGTTGGACTAGCGGGAGGGGAGCAGATACGCAGTATTTT.

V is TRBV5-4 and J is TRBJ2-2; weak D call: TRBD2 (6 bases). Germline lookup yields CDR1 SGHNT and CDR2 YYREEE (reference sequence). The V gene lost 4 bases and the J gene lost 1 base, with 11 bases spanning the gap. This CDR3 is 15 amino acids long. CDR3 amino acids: CASSMGLLNTGELFF. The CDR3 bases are TGTGCCAGCAGCATGGGACTGTTGAACACCGGGGAGCTGTTTTTT.

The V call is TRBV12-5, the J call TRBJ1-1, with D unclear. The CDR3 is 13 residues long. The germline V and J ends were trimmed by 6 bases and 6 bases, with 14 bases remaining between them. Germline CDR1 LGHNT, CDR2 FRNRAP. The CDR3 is CASGLTIGAEAFF. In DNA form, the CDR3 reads TGTGCTAGTGGCTTGACGATTGGGGCTGAAGCTTTCTTT.